Shown below are 8 T cell receptor beta chains from a single sample sequenced in a study of identical twins. TCRdb reanalysed the 5' RACE reads using MiXCR and keeps one entry per CDR3 protein. The repertoire has about 460,000 distinct CDR3 sequences, approximately 14% of them found once; the top ten carry more than 0.5%. The sample was also reused in another study, on yellow fever vaccine responses in identical twins.

The sequenced sample was CD4+ T cells sorted from blood. Source of these receptors: a woman between 18 and 30 years old in good health.

The chain carries TRBV21-1 and TRBJ2-7; TRBD1, the table's D call, lacks a check against the DNA. TRBV21-1 is flagged as a pseudogene. There are 13 residues in the CDR3. The CDR3 DNA follows: TGTGCCAGCAGCAAAGCGCAGACAGCTAAACAGTACTTC. It codes for CASSKAQTAKQYF.

The V call is TRBV16, the J call TRBJ2-7; D remains unclear. This CDR3 contains 15 residues. Trimming removed 3 bases at V and 3 bases at J, with 15 bases between. Germline loops: CDR1 KGHSY, CDR2 FQNENV. DNA of the CDR3: TGTGCCAGCAGCCAGATAGTTGACGGTGGCTACGAGCAGTACTTC. As protein: CASSQIVDGGYEQYF.

This clonotype was detected a few times. CDR3 bases: TGCAGCGCGGAGTTGAGAGGCGGGGCCAACGTCCTGACTTTC. Translating it yields CSAELRGGANVLTF. The chain recombines TRBV29-1 with TRBJ2-6, with D unclear. The V end was cut by 7 bases, the J end by 4 bases, with 14 bases between. This CDR3 spans 14 amino acids. Germline V gene data show CDR1 as SQVTM and CDR2 as ANQGSEA.

This clonotype was seen a handful of times. The chain links TRBV6-1 to TRBJ2-7; D is unclear. CDR1 and CDR2 (germline): MNHNS, SASEGT. This CDR3 comprises 14 residues. Trimming cost V 1 base and J 6 bases, with 13 bases left between them. CDR3 DNA sequence: TGTGCCAGCAGTGAAGAAAGTTGGGTTACCGAGCAGTACTTC. Its protein product is CASSEESWVTEQYF.

Relative to its sample, this clonotype is medium-sized. The chain joins TRBV29-1 to TRBJ2-2, with TRBD2 matching over 10 bases. The germline V gene has CDR1 SQVTM and CDR2 ANQGSEA. The CDR3 totals 12 residues. V was clipped by 8 bases and J by 7 bases; unmatched bases: 4. Here the CDR3 DNA reads TGCAGCACTGCTAGCGGGGGCGGGGAGCTGTTTTTT. It encodes CSTASGGGELFF.

This sequence joins TRBV20-1 and TRBJ2-5; the D is unclear. Germline V CDR1 and CDR2: DFQATT, SNEGSKA (reference sequence). Trimming removed 0 bases at V and 4 bases at J, with 3 bases between. The CDR3 is 11 amino acids. The DNA for the CDR3 is TGCAGTGCTAGAGAAGTAGAGACCCAGTACTTC. Translation gives CSAREVETQYF.

This clonotype occurred a few times. The chain has TRBV6-5 and TRBJ1-3; D unclear. Trimming took off 2 bases at V and 0 bases at J, with 8 bases between the two ends. This CDR3 comprises 15 residues. Germline CDR1 MNHEY, CDR2 SVGAGI. The CDR3 sequence: CASSYMAGSGNTIYF. CDR3 coding DNA: TGTGCCAGCAGTTACATGGCAGGCTCTGGAAACACCATATATTTT.

This clonotype came up a few times. The gene calls are TRBV6-2 or TRBV6-3 and TRBJ1-5; D not resolved. The CDR3 length is 14 residues. Per the germline V gene, CDR1 is MNHEY and CDR2 is SVGEGT. V lost 1 base and J 10 bases, leaving 14 bases between the germline ends. CDR3: CASSYFPLSGPQHF. The CDR3 DNA reads as TGTGCCAGCAGTTACTTCCCGTTATCCGGTCCCCAGCATTTT.